The clone carrying this T cell receptor (beta chain) was observed a handful of times. The antigen is undetermined. The sample comes from a study of T cells after posttransplantation cyclophosphamide. Peripheral blood was collected from the related graft donor on the marrow donation day. The protocol was immunoSEQ multiplex PCR, while the TCRdb copy is restricted to in-frame clones and leaves out a portion. In total the sample includes 30,000 to 35,000 clones, none of them seen once. Overall study results and limits: Skin or GI-infiltrating T cells shared few TRB sequences with blood. Later blood repertoires were often dominated by clones from the donor CD8+ memory compartment. After PTCy, TRB diversity resembled that of CNI/methotrexate controls.

The source material was PBMCs. The sequence was obtained from a woman in her forties or fifties in good health and a related stem cell transplant donor.

CDR3 DNA sequence: TGCAGCGTTTTTGAGCGGGCTTCGGGGACAGATACGCAGTATTTT. Its protein is CSVFERASGTDTQYF. The J gene is TRBJ2-3, the V gene TRBV29-1, with D tentatively TRBD2 (6 bases). Germline assignment: CDR1 SQVTM and CDR2 ANQGSEA. Deletions cut 5 bases from V and 3 bases from J, with 18 bases between. CDR3 length: 15 amino acids.